The table lists the clone carrying this T cell receptor (beta chain) with a few counts. The antigen is undetermined. These data are taken from a study of post-analysis software for immune sequencing data. At the level of the study: The disease courses spanned relapsing-remitting, secondary progressive and progressive-relapsing forms of multiple sclerosis. General observations from the study: People with multiple sclerosis had a significantly lower normalized Chao1 diversity than controls did. F measure grouped same-batch samples tightly together.

TCR beta cDNA libraries included unique molecular identifiers. Around 500,000 cDNA molecules came from roughly 1 to 10 million T cells. A single record per CDR3 protein comes from TCRdb applying MiXCR to the PCR reads. The sample lists about 810,000 distinct CDR3 sequences; approximately 57% were seen once. This clonotype was sampled from a girl aged 5-17 years with multiple sclerosis. What was sequenced was blood.

The CDR3 sequence: CASSLAYRGRGDEQFF. DNA of the CDR3: TGCGCCAGCAGCTTGGCGTACAGGGGGCGCGGCGATGAGCAGTTCTTC. V is TRBV5-1 and J is TRBJ2-1, with 9 bases aligning to TRBD1. Germline lookup yields CDR1 SGHRS and CDR2 YFSETQ. J was trimmed by 8 bases and V by 0 bases; bases with no gene match: 9. The CDR3 length is 16 residues.